A single sample is the source of the 28 T cell receptor beta chains below, sequenced in a study of CD8 T cells in Susac syndrome. Random-hexamer reverse transcription was applied to roughly 0.5 to 1 ug RNA. In TCRdb, the immunoSEQ multiplex PCR reads were re-called with MiXCR into one record per CDR3 protein. This table holds 120,000 to 150,000 distinct CDR3 sequences, approximately 93% found once. Sequenced input: CD4+ T cells from PBMCs. The origin of the receptors is a human donor in good health.

The chain combines TRBV5-1 with TRBJ2-7, with 11 bases that match TRBD2. The V gene end was trimmed by 2 bases and the J gene end by 4 bases; junction bases not matched to a gene: 5. The CDR3 covers 15 residues. Germline values: CDR1 SGHRS, CDR2 YFSETQ. In DNA, the CDR3 is TGCGCCAGCAGCTTACTAGCGGGAGAGCGGTACGAGCAGTACTTC. Its translation is CASSLLAGERYEQYF.

The J gene is TRBJ1-1, the V gene TRBV5-1; D remains ambiguous. The CDR3 contains 14 residues. Germline V CDR1 and CDR2: SGHRS, YFSETQ. Trimming pared 3 bases from V and 9 bases from J, leaving 18 bases between. CDR3 in DNA: TGCGCCAGCAGCTCTCCTCCGCCCGAACGTCAAGCTTTCTTT. Residues: CASSSPPPERQAFF.

The rearrangement links TRBV19 to TRBJ1-2, with D unresolved. The CDR3 is 13 amino acids. Germline-derived CDR1 and CDR2 are LNHDA and SQIVND (reference sequence). The germline V and J ends were trimmed by 10 bases and 0 bases, with 12 bases remaining between them. The CDR3 loop reads CATAPATNYGYTF. DNA of the CDR3: TGTGCCACCGCCCCGGCGACTAACTATGGCTACACCTTC.

Comment on this clonotype: An end of the junction differs from the germline gene, which may be a read error. V is TRBV12-3 or TRBV12-4 and J is TRBJ2-5, with unresolved D. This CDR3 region has 11 residues. The CDR3, as DNA: TGTGCCAGCAGTTTACAAGGGACCCAGTACTTC. It yields the protein CASSLQGTQYF.

The rearrangement links TRBV24-1 to TRBJ2-6; D is undetermined. The CDR3 sequence is 16 residues long. The V end lost 4 bases, the J end lost 0 bases, and 9 bases lay between the germline ends. Per the germline V gene, CDR1 is KGHDR and CDR2 is SFDVKD. The CDR3 protein is CATSDPATSGANVLTF. Here the CDR3 DNA reads TGTGCCACCAGTGACCCCGCCACCTCTGGGGCCAACGTCCTGACTTTC.

The chain carries TRBV15 and TRBJ2-1, with 9 nucleotides matching TRBD2. The CDR3 length is 15 residues. Per germline, CDR1 LNHNV and CDR2 YYDKDF (reference sequence). The junction had 2 bases not matched to a gene; V was cut back by 0 bases and J by 5 bases. CDR3 sequence reads: CATSRDLAGNNEQFF. The DNA for the CDR3 is TGTGCCACCAGCAGAGATCTAGCGGGGAACAATGAGCAGTTCTTC.

CDR3 sequence: CASTPRPGRGYEQYF. The CDR3 DNA reads TGTGCCAGCACTCCACGTCCAGGGCGAGGGTACGAGCAGTACTTC. The chain recombines TRBV27 with TRBJ2-7; tentatively, D is TRBD1 or TRBD2 (5 bases each). This CDR3 has 15 amino acids. The V gene lost 7 bases and the J gene lost 4 bases, with 20 bases spanning the gap. Germline V CDR1 and CDR2: MNHEY, SMNVEV (reference sequence).

The chain uses TRBV9 and TRBJ2-7, with TRBD1 as a possible D gene (6 bases). CDR1 and CDR2 from the germline V gene are SGDLS and YYNGEE. There are 13 residues in the CDR3. Trimming removed 3 bases from V and 9 bases from J, with 16 bases in between. The DNA of the CDR3 is TGTGCCAGCAGCGCCCGGGACACGAAGGGGCAGTACTTC. It codes for CASSARDTKGQYF. Full variable domain (missing parts from reference TRBV9 and TRBJ2-7): DSGVTQTPKHLITATGQRVTLRCSPRSGDLSVYWYQQSLDQGLQFLIQYYNGEERAKGNILERFSAQQFPDLHSELNLSSLELGDSALYFCASSARDTKGQYFGPGTRLTVT.

The V gene is TRBV15, the J gene TRBJ1-4; D unresolved. The CDR3 spans 14 residues. V was clipped by 3 bases and J by 4 bases, with 9 bases between them. Germline V gene data show CDR1 as LNHNV and CDR2 as YYDKDF (reference sequence). In nucleotides, the CDR3 is TGTGCCACCAGCAGCCGGGCCCTTAATGAAAAACTGTTTTTT. Protein sequence: CATSSRALNEKLFF.

The chain couples TRBV18 to TRBJ2-7; the match to TRBD2 covers 13 bases. Germline V lookup: CDR1 KGHSH, CDR2 LQKENI. J was trimmed by 3 bases and V by 3 bases; bases with no gene match: 14. The CDR3 spans 19 residues. This CDR3 is CASSPPSSGLAGAHYEQYF. The CDR3 coding sequence is TGTGCCAGCTCACCCCCGAGTAGCGGACTAGCGGGAGCGCACTACGAGCAGTACTTC.

This sequence joins TRBV5-1 and TRBJ2-7; possibly TRBD1 for D (5 bases). The CDR3 is 14 residues long. V lost 2 bases and J lost 3, with 12 bases in between. The V gene's germline CDR1 is SGHRS and CDR2 YFSETQ. The CDR3 DNA reads TGCGCCAGCAGCTTCGATCCAGGGATCTACGAGCAGTACTTC. Translation: CASSFDPGIYEQYF.

This chain links TRBV25-1 with TRBJ2-5; TRBD1 is a possible D gene (5 bases). The CDR3 loop spans 13 amino acids. V shed 0 bases and J shed 4 bases, with 6 bases lying between them. The germline V gene has CDR1 MGHDK and CDR2 SYGVNS. CDR3: CASSEYRGETQYF. The CDR3 nucleotides read TGTGCCAGCAGTGAATATAGGGGAGAGACCCAGTACTTC.

This clonotype has just one count. The chain couples TRBV18 to TRBJ2-5, with D possibly being TRBD2 (6 bases). From germline, CDR1 is KGHSH and CDR2 LQKENI. This CDR3 comprises 17 residues. V gave up 5 bases and J gave up 4 bases, with 23 bases separating them. CDR3 residues: CASSSYGGARAPETQYF. The CDR3 DNA reads TGTGCCAGCTCAAGTTATGGAGGGGCTAGGGCCCCAGAGACCCAGTACTTC. The complete variable domain, with remaining parts taken from reference TRBV18 and TRBJ2-5, reads NAGVMQNPRHLVRRRGQEARLRCSPMKGHSHVYWYRQLPEEGLKFMVYLQKENIIDESGMPKERFSAEFPKEGPSILRIQQVVRGDSAAYFCASSSYGGARAPETQYFGPGTRLLVL.

The rearrangement links TRBV6-5 to TRBJ1-1, with TRBD1 as a possible D gene (6 bases). The germline V and J ends were trimmed by 7 bases and 6 bases, with 18 bases remaining between them. The germline gives CDR1 MNHEY, CDR2 SVGAGI. The CDR3 totals 14 residues. CDR3 in amino acids: CASTSPGALPEAFF. CDR3 nucleotide sequence: TGTGCCAGCACTAGCCCGGGGGCCCTTCCTGAAGCTTTCTTT.

The V and J genes are TRBV20-1 and TRBJ1-6; D gene uncertain. CDR1 is DFQATT, CDR2 SNEGSKA, per germline (reference sequence). The V gene lost 1 base and the J gene lost 8 bases, with 12 bases spanning the gap. The CDR3 is 14 amino acids. CDR3 residues: CSARGDRVDSPLHF. DNA of the CDR3: TGCAGTGCTAGAGGAGATCGGGTGGATTCACCCCTCCACTTT.

The chain links TRBV3-1 to TRBJ2-1, with 11 bases fitting TRBD2. Germline V gives CDR1 LGHDT, CDR2 YNNKEL (reference sequence). The length of the CDR3 is 15 residues. V lost 0 bases to trimming and J lost 14 bases; unmatched junction nucleotides: 9. In DNA form, the CDR3 reads TGTGCCAGCAGCCAAGATCGGAGACTAGCGGGAAGAAAGTTCTTC. Translated: CASSQDRRLAGRKFF.

This chain uses TRBV6-5 with TRBJ2-3; D is ambiguous. CDR3 length equals 14 residues. CDR1 is MNHEY and CDR2 is SVGAGI in the germline V gene. Between the trimmed V and J ends, which lost 3 bases and 4 bases, there was a span of 11 bases. CDR3 nucleotides: TGTGCCAGCAGTTATTTTTCTGGTGCAGATACGCAGTATTTT. It encodes CASSYFSGADTQYF.

V is TRBV27 and J is TRBJ2-7; no reliable D call. CDR3 length: 16 residues. V was shortened by 7 bases and J by 6 bases, with 25 bases between the two germline ends. Germline-derived CDR1 and CDR2 are MNHEY and SMNVEV (reference sequence). The CDR3 here is CASTPRWSDPRVEQYF. CDR3 coding DNA: TGTGCCAGCACCCCCCGGTGGTCGGACCCAAGGGTCGAGCAGTACTTC.

This chain connects TRBV4-1 to TRBJ1-5; D gene uncertain. V was cut by 1 base and J by 4 bases, with 8 bases left in between. Per germline, CDR1 MGHRA and CDR2 YSYEKL. The CDR3 is made up of 14 amino acids. CDR3: CASSQGKENQPQHF. The CDR3 DNA reads as TGCGCCAGCAGCCAAGGCAAGGAAAATCAGCCCCAGCATTTT.

The V gene is TRBV9, the J gene TRBJ2-7, with 9 nucleotides matching TRBD1. This CDR3 is 14 amino acids long. The trim removed 3 bases at V and 2 bases at J, leaving 3 bases unmatched. Germline V gene lookup returns CDR1 SGDLS and CDR2 YYNGEE. The chain's CDR3 is CASSEWDRAYEQYF. The CDR3 DNA reads TGTGCCAGCAGCGAATGGGACAGGGCCTACGAGCAGTACTTC.

The chain combines TRBV27 with TRBJ1-1, with 7 bases that match TRBD1. V lost 5 bases and J lost 5; bases outside the gene matches: 8. The V gene's germline CDR1 is MNHEY and CDR2 SMNVEV (reference sequence). CDR3 length: 14 amino acids. The CDR3 spells CASSPTGRLTEAFF. The CDR3 nucleotides read TGTGCCAGCAGTCCGACAGGGCGCTTGACTGAAGCTTTCTTT.

The chain has TRBV5-4 and TRBJ2-5, with 7 bases aligning to TRBD2. The CDR3 loop spans 17 amino acids. The V gene's germline CDR1 is SGHNT and CDR2 YYREEE (reference sequence). The junction had 13 bases not matched to a gene; V was cut back by 0 bases and J by 5 bases. The CDR3 is CASSLAQLASGGETQYF. The CDR3 bases are TGTGCCAGCAGCTTGGCCCAGTTGGCTAGCGGTGGGGAGACCCAGTACTTC.

The chain carries TRBV20-1 and TRBJ1-1; 7 nucleotides align to TRBD1. The J segment lost 4 bases and the V segment lost 6 bases, leaving 8 bases of the junction unmatched. In germline, CDR1 is DFQATT, CDR2 SNEGSKA (reference sequence). The CDR3 has 13 amino acids. In nucleotides, the CDR3 is TGCAGTGCCCCGGGACAGACGCCCACTGAAGCTTTCTTT. Its translation: CSAPGQTPTEAFF.

The chain couples TRBV29-1 to TRBJ2-7; D is perhaps TRBD1 (9 bases). The CDR3 is 18 residues long. The V gene's germline CDR1 is SQVTM and CDR2 ANQGSEA. V was trimmed by 3 bases and J by 4 bases, leaving 28 bases between them. Here the CDR3 reads CSVEFGQGTRRLPYEQYF. CDR3 nucleotide sequence: TGCAGCGTTGAGTTTGGACAGGGGACTAGACGGCTACCATACGAGCAGTACTTC.

The rearrangement uses TRBV28 and TRBJ1-2; 7 bases are shared with TRBD1. The CDR3 is made up of 15 amino acids. Germline CDR1 is MDHEN and CDR2 is SYDVKM. With V trimmed by 3 bases and J by 4 bases, 8 bases remained unmatched. The CDR3 sequence is CASSLGDRLPYGYTF. CDR3 sequence (DNA): TGTGCCAGCAGTTTGGGGGACAGACTACCCTATGGCTACACCTTC.

The chain is built from TRBV25-1 and TRBJ1-4; D is ambiguous. The CDR3 totals 16 residues. The V gene's germline CDR1 is MGHDK and CDR2 SYGVNS. Trimming shortened V by 2 bases and J by 3 bases, and 13 bases separated the two germline ends. The CDR3 DNA follows: TGTGCCAGCAGTGAACCCGGGGTCCTATCTAATGAAAAACTGTTTTTT. Its protein is CASSEPGVLSNEKLFF.

This clonotype was seen only a few times. The chain is built from TRBV12-3 or TRBV12-4 and TRBJ2-7; D unclear. Trimming cost V 0 bases and J 4 bases, with 4 bases left between them. CDR3 length: 12 amino acids. For the CDR3, the DNA is TGTGCCAGCAGTTTAGCTAATTACGAGCAGTACTTC. Amino acids: CASSLANYEQYF.

V gene TRBV30 combines with J gene TRBJ2-1; perhaps TRBD2 as D (6 bases). Trimming pared 5 bases from V and 10 bases from J, leaving 15 bases between. Germline V gene data show CDR1 as GTSNPN and CDR2 as SVGIG (reference sequence). The CDR3 contains 12 residues. This CDR3 reads CAWRGIGPEQFF. CDR3 DNA: TGTGCCTGGCGGGGGATAGGCCCCGAGCAGTTCTTC.